The 15 T cell receptor beta chains presented below share a single source sample, sequenced in a study of tumor and adjacent non-tumor tissue in lung cancer. A modified ARM-PCR protocol with three rounds of nested PCR amplified TCRbeta. Each CDR3 protein is one row after TCRdb ran MiXCR on the multiplex PCR reads. Among some 97,000 distinct CDR3 sequences, more than 55% were seen once, and the ten largest hold approximately 18%. This sample's RNA came from whole unsorted tissue. More than 3 cm separated this lung sample from the edge of the tumor. The sequenced sample was distant non-tumor lung tissue. These TCRs come from a man aged 30 to 45 with non-small cell lung cancer.

This clonotype was seen more than once but under ten times. Mismatch with germline at one junction end may stem from a read error. The J gene is TRBJ2-5, the V gene TRBV6-2 or TRBV6-3; D possibly matches TRBD1 or TRBD2 (6 bases each). There are 14 residues in the CDR3. Germline V gene lookup returns CDR1 MNHEY and CDR2 SVGEGT. This CDR3 is CTSSSIGGPETQYF. CDR3 DNA sequence: TGTACCAGCAGCTCAATTGGGGGGCCGGAGACCCAGTACTTC.

With regard to this clonotype: This sequence may be a read error, since a much larger clone differs from it by one base. V is TRBV12-3 or TRBV12-4 and J is TRBJ2-2; D is tentatively TRBD1 or TRBD2 (6 bases each). The CDR3 covers 15 residues. The CDR3 loop reads CASLSGAPWTGEQFF. In DNA, the CDR3 is TGTGCCAGCCTATCGGGGGCCCCGTGGACCGGGGAGCAGTTTTTT.

This clonotype has more than one count but fewer than ten. A clone one base away is much larger, so this may be a read error. The rearrangement joins TRBV7-9 to TRBJ1-5; 8 bases agree with TRBD1. Germline V lookup: CDR1 SEHNR, CDR2 FQNEAQ (reference sequence). The CDR3 totals 14 residues. CDR3 sequence (DNA): TGTGTCAGCAGCGTCGGGACAGGTGGCCAGCCCCAGCATTTT. It translates to CVSSVGTGGQPQHF.

A remark on this clonotype: A read error may explain this, as a much larger clone is one base away. The V gene is TRBV11-1, the J gene TRBJ2-7; 10 bases align to TRBD1. Germline V lookup: CDR1 SGHAT, CDR2 FQDESV (reference sequence). The CDR3 has 16 residues. In DNA, the CDR3 is TGTGCCAGCAGGTTAGCGCGTCTGGACAGGGGGTACGAGCAGTACTTC. Translation gives CASRLARLDRGYEQYF. The whole variable domain, remainder taken from reference TRBV11-1 and TRBJ2-7, is EAEVAQSPRYKITEKSQAVAFWCDPISGHATLYWYRQILGQGPELLVQFQDESVVDDSQLPKDRFSAERLKGVDSTLKIQPAELGDSAMYLCASRLARLDRGYEQYFGPGTRLTVT.

As to this clonotype: This may arise from a read error, as a much more abundant clone is one base away. V and J are TRBV4-1 and TRBJ2-2, with 7 bases identical to TRBD2. The germline V gene encodes CDR1 MGHRA and CDR2 YSYEKL. Trimming cost V 7 bases and J 3 bases; bases outside gene matches: 11. CDR3 length: 16 residues. CDR3 loop: CASNRRAGPDTGELFF. The CDR3 coding sequence is TGCGCCAGCAACCGCAGAGCGGGACCGGACACCGGGGAGCTGTTTTTT.

This clonotype was counted a few times. One end of the junction varies from germline; a read error may be responsible. The chain uses TRBV7-9 and TRBJ2-7, with TRBD1 as a possible D gene (6 bases). The CDR3 is 13 amino acids. From germline, CDR1 is SEHNR and CDR2 FQNEAQ (reference sequence). CDR3 sequence: CVSSPRGPYEQYF. CDR3 DNA: TGTGTCAGCAGCCCCAGGGGACCCTACGAGCAGTACTTC.

This clonotype has just one count. One end of the junction fails to match germline, which may point to a read error. CDR3 sequence: CTSSLGGSGDTRYF. CDR3 bases: TGTACCAGCAGCTTAGGCGGCTCCGGAGATACGCGGTATTTT. V gene TRBV11-2 combines with J gene TRBJ2-3; no clear D. Germline CDR1 reads SGHAT; CDR2 reads FQNNGV. This CDR3 is built from 14 residues.

A word on this clonotype: The germline gene is not matched at one end of the junction; a read error may be the cause. V is TRBV12-3 or TRBV12-4 and J is TRBJ2-1; D not certain. This CDR3 spans 11 amino acids. The CDR3 loop is CVSNRYNERFF. The CDR3 DNA follows: TGTGTCAGCAATCGGTACAATGAGCGGTTCTTC.

Remarks on this clonotype: With a much larger clone just one base away, this may be a read error. V usage is TRBV29-1 and J usage is TRBJ2-3, with D possibly TRBD1 on 6 matching bases. Germline CDR1 reads SQVTM; CDR2 reads ANQGSEA. The CDR3 contains 13 residues. CDR3 sequence reads: CGVENRDQGTQYF. CDR3 nucleotide sequence: TGCGGCGTTGAAAACAGGGATCAGGGTACGCAGTATTTT.

This clonotype was detected a few times. This may arise from a read error, as a much more abundant clone is one base away. J is TRBJ2-7 and V is TRBV4-1; possibly TRBD2 for D (6 bases). Trimming cost V 3 bases and J 2 bases, with 17 bases left between them. The CDR3 sequence is 16 residues long. The V gene's germline CDR1 is MGHRA and CDR2 YSYEKL. CDR3 loop: CASSHDEEGQTYEQYF. The CDR3 DNA reads as TGCGCCAGCAGCCATGATGAGGAGGGGCAAACCTACGAGCAGTACTTC.

The rearrangement links TRBV11-1 to TRBJ2-7, with D unresolved. Trimming stripped 2 bases from V and 1 base from J, with 12 bases between. The CDR3 runs to 15 residues. Germline V gene sequence: CDR1 SGHAT, CDR2 FQDESV (reference sequence). For the CDR3, the DNA is TGTGCCAGCAGCTTATATAGGAACAAATCCTACGAGCAGTACTTC. This translates into CASSLYRNKSYEQYF.

This clonotype was seen many times. The V call is TRBV4-1, the J call TRBJ2-7, with TRBD1 matching 8 bases. Germline lookup yields CDR1 MGHRA and CDR2 YSYEKL. Germline trimming cut 1 base from V and 5 bases from J; bases unmatched to any gene: 4. The CDR3 length is 14 residues. The CDR3 coding sequence is TGCGCCAGCAGCCAAGGACAGGGGCGTAACGAGCAGTACTTC. Residues: CASSQGQGRNEQYF.

This clonotype occurred once. An end of the junction differs from the germline gene, which may be a read error. This rearrangement joins TRBV11-2 to TRBJ2-2; a possible D gene is TRBD2 (5 bases). The germline CDR1 and CDR2 sequences are SGHAT and FQNNGV. The CDR3 sequence is 13 residues long. The CDR3 region is CASSPPTAGELVF. CDR3 bases: TGTGCCAGCAGCCCCCCGACGGCCGGGGAGCTGGTTTTT.

In this sample, this clonotype turned up many times. V usage is TRBV11-3 and J usage is TRBJ2-2, with D perhaps matching TRBD1 or TRBD2 (5 bases each). V lost 5 bases to trimming and J lost 2 bases, with 9 bases between them. The CDR3 contains 14 residues. CDR1 and CDR2 (germline): SGHNT, YENEEA. CDR3 in amino acids: CASSERGNTGELFF. The DNA of the CDR3 is TGTGCCAGCAGCGAACGGGGCAACACCGGGGAGCTGTTTTTT. Combining the CDR3 with reference TRBV11-3 and TRBJ2-2 gives the whole variable domain EAGVVQSPRYKIIEKKQPVAFWCNPISGHNTLYWYLQNLGQGPELLIRYENEEAVDDSQLPKDRFSAERLKGVDSTLKIQPAELGDSAVYLCASSERGNTGELFFGEGSRLTVL.

The chain couples TRBV29-1 to TRBJ2-1; TRBD2 agrees at 7 bases. Germline CDR1 and CDR2: SQVTM and ANQGSEA. CDR3 length equals 13 residues. The DNA for the CDR3 is TGCAACGCGGGAGCACGGGGGTACAATGAGCAGTTCTTC. Protein sequence: CNAGARGYNEQFF.